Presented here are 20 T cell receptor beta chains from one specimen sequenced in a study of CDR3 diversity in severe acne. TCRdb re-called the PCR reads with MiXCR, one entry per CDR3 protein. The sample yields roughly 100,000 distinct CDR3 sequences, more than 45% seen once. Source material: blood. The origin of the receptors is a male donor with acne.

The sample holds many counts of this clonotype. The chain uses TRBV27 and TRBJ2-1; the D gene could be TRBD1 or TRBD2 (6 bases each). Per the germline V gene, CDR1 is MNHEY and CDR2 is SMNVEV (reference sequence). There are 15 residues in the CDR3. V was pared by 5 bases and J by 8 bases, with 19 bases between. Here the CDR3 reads CASSLWTAGRDEQFF. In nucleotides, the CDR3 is TGTGCCAGCAGTCTCTGGACAGCGGGCCGCGATGAGCAGTTCTTC.

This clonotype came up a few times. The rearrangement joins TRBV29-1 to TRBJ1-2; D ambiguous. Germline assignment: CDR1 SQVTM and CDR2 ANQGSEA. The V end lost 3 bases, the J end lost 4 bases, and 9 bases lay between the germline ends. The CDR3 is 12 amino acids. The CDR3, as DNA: TGCAGCGTTGAGTCCCGGATCTATGGCTACACCTTC. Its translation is CSVESRIYGYTF.

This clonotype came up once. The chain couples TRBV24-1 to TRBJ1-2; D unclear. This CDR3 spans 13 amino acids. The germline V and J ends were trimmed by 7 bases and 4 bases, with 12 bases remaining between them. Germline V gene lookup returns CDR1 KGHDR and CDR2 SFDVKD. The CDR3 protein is CATSPGGSYGYTF. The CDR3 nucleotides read TGTGCCACCAGCCCGGGAGGCAGCTATGGCTACACCTTC.

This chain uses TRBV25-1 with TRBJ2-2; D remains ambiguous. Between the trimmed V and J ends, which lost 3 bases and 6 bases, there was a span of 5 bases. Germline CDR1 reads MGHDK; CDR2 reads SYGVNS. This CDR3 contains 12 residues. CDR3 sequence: CASSEVSGELFF. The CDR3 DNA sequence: TGTGCCAGCAGTGAGGTATCCGGGGAGCTGTTTTTT. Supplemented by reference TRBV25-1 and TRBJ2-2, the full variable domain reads EADIYQTPRYLVIGTGKKITLECSQTMGHDKMYWYQQDPGMELHLIHYSYGVNSTEKGDLSSESTVSRIRTEHFPLTLESARPSHTSQYLCASSEVSGELFFGEGSRLTVL.

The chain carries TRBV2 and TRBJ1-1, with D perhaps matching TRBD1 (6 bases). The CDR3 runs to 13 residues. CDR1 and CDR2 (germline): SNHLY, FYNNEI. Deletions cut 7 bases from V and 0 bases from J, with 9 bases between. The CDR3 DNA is TGTGCCAGCAAAGACAGGCTGAACACTGAAGCTTTCTTT. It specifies CASKDRLNTEAFF.

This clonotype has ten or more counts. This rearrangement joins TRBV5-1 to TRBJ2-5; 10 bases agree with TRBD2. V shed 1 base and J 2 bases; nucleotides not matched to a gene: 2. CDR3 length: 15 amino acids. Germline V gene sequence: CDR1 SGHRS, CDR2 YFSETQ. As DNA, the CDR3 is TGCGCCAGCAGCTTGCGGACTAGCGGTCAAGAGACCCAGTACTTC. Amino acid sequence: CASSLRTSGQETQYF.

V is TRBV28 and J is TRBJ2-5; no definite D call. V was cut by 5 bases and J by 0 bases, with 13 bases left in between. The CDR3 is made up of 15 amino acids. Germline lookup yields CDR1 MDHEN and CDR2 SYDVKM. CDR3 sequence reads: CASSLPTGYQETQYF. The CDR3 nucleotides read TGTGCCAGCAGTCTTCCCACTGGTTACCAAGAGACCCAGTACTTC.

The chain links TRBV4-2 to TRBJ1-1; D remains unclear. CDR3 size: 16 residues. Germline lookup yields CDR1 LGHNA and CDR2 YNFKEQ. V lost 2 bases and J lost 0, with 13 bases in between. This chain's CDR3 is CASSQKSGRMNTEAFF. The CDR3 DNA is TGTGCCAGCAGCCAAAAAAGTGGACGGATGAACACTGAAGCTTTCTTT.

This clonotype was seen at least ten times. The DNA of the CDR3 is TGTGCCAGTAGTATAGTTCTAGCGGGCGCCTACGAGCAGTACTTC. It codes for CASSIVLAGAYEQYF. This chain connects TRBV19 to TRBJ2-7; 8 bases agree with TRBD2. CDR1 is LNHDA, CDR2 SQIVND, per germline (reference sequence). Losses at the gene ends were 1 base for V and 2 bases for J; bases not matched to a gene: 4. The CDR3 contains 15 residues.

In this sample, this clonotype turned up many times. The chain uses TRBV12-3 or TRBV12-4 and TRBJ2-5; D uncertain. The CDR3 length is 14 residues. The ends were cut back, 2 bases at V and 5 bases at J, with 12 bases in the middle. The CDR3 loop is CASSLLTPGETQYF. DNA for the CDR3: TGTGCCAGCAGTTTATTGACGCCTGGGGAGACCCAGTACTTC.

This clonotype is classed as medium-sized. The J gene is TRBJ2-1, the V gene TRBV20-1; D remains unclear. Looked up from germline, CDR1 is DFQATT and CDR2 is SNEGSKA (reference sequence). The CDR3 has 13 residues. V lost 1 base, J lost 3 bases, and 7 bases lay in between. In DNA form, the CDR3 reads TGCAGTGCTAGAGTCGTCTTCTACAATGAGCAGTTCTTC. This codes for CSARVVFYNEQFF.

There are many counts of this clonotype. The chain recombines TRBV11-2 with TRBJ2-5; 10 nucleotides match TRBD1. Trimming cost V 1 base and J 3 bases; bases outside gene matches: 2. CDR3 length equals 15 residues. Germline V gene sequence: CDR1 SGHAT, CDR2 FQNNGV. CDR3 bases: TGTGCCAGCAGCTTAGGGGGACAGGGGAAAGAGACCCAGTACTTC. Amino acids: CASSLGGQGKETQYF.

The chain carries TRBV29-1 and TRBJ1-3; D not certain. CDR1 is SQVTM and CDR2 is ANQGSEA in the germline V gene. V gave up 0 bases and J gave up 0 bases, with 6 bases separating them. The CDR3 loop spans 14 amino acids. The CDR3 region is CSVEDFYSGNTIYF. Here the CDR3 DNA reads TGCAGCGTTGAAGACTTCTACTCTGGAAACACCATATATTTT.

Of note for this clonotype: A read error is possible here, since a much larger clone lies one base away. Written as DNA, the CDR3 is TGTGCCACCAGTACAGGGGGCGTTGGCTACACCTTC. This codes for CATSTGGVGYTF. The chain is built from TRBV15 and TRBJ1-2, with 9 positions matching TRBD1. From germline, CDR1 is LNHNV and CDR2 YYDKDF (reference sequence). V dropped 6 bases and J dropped 7; count of bases not matched to a gene: 3. The CDR3 contains 12 residues.

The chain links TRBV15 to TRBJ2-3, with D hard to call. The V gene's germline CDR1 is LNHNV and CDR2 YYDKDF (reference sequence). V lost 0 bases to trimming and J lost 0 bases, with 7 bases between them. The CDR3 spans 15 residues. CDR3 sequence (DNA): TGTGCCACCAGCAGAGATAGGGTTAGCACAGATACGCAGTATTTT. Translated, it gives CATSRDRVSTDTQYF.

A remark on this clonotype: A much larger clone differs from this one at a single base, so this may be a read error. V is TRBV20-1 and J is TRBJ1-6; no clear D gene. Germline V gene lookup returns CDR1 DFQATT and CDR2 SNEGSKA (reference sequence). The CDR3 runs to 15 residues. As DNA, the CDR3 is TGCAGTGCTAGTCCGTGGACTAACTATAATCCACCCCTCCACTTT. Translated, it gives CSASPWTNYNPPLHF.

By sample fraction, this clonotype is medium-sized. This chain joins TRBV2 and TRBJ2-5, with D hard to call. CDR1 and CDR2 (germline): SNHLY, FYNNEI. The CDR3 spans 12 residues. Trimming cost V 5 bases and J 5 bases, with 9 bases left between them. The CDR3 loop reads CASSRLEETQYF. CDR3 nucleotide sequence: TGTGCCAGCAGTCGCCTAGAGGAGACCCAGTACTTC.

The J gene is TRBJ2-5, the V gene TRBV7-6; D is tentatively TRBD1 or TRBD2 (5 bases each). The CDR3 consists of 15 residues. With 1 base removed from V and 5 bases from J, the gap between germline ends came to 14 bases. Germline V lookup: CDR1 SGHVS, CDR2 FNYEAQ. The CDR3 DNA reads TGTGCCAGCAGCTTAGAGGGGATGAGAGGGGAGACCCAGTACTTC. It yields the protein CASSLEGMRGETQYF.

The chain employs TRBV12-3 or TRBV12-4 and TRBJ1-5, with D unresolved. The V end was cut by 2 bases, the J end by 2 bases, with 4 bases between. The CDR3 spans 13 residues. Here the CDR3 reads CASSLLGNQPQHF. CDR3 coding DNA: TGTGCCAGCAGTTTATTAGGCAATCAGCCCCAGCATTTT.

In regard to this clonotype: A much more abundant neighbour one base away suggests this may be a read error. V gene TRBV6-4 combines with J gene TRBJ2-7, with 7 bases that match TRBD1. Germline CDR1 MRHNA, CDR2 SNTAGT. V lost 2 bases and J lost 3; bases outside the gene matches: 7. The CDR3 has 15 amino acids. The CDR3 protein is CASSDPTGPNYEQYF. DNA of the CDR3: TGTGCCAGCAGTGACCCGACAGGGCCCAACTACGAGCAGTACTTC.